This TCR beta chain was captured by sequencing in a study of blood T cell repertoires in COVID-19. Study context: The origin of the acute and convalescent COVID-19 samples was the United States, Italy and Spain.

CDR3 length: 16 residues. Looked up from germline, CDR1 is SGHVS and CDR2 is FNYEAQ. The trim removed 1 base at V and 0 bases at J, leaving 3 bases unmatched. Original data processing: Estimation of nucleated cell counts relied on the amplification of reference gene primers. The table came from immunoSEQ multiplex PCR; TCRdb's copy has only in-frame clones and leaves some out. V, J and clone size derive from that table, while D and trimming were established from the DNA sequence. The sample contains under 350,000 clones, around 86% of which appear only once. Study members were between about 18 and 95 years old and lived in 24 US regions. In assigning cohorts, the study relied on participant-reported clinical history.

The source of this sequence is a woman aged 35 to 49 with acute COVID-19. The rearrangement uses TRBV7-6 and TRBJ2-3; 8 bases fit TRBD2. Sequencing input: PBMCs or T cells enriched from blood (not recorded which). CDR3 sequence (DNA): TGTGCCAGCAGCTTAGTCCAGCGGGGGAGCACAGATACGCAGTATTTT. Translating gives CASSLVQRGSTDTQYF.